One and the same sample provided the 23 T cell receptor beta chains below, sequenced in a study of blood T cell repertoires in COVID-19. Repertoires were generated with immunoSEQ multiplex PCR, while TCRdb's copy carries only in-frame clones and drops some. Counted here are about 21,000 clones, around 89% occurring once; the ten biggest clones make up approximately 20%. Source material: peripheral blood. The source is a man in his 70s with active COVID-19.

The chain links TRBV29-1 to TRBJ2-1; 8 nucleotides match TRBD2. With V trimmed by 3 bases and J by 4 bases, 14 bases remained unmatched. The CDR3 totals 17 residues. In germline, CDR1 is SQVTM, CDR2 ANQGSEA. The CDR3 sequence: CSVESERRGGPYNEQFF. The CDR3 DNA is TGCAGCGTTGAGTCGGAACGACGCGGGGGGCCTTACAATGAGCAGTTCTTC.

J is TRBJ1-1 and V is TRBV2, with TRBD1 identical over 9 bases. With V trimmed by 7 bases and J by 5 bases, 14 bases remained unmatched. Germline values: CDR1 SNHLY, CDR2 FYNNEI. The CDR3 spans 16 residues. The CDR3 bases are TGTGCCAGCACCCCCCGGGACAGGGCCGGGGGGACTGAAGCTTTCTTT. It translates to CASTPRDRAGGTEAFF. Complete variable domain (other parts from reference TRBV2 and TRBJ1-1): EPEVTQTPSHQVTQMGQEVILRCVPISNHLYFYWYRQILGQKVEFLVSFYNNEISEKSEIFDDQFSVERPDGSNFTLKIRSTKLEDSAMYFCASTPRDRAGGTEAFFGQGTRLTVV.

The chain has TRBV6-5 and TRBJ2-7; 8 positions agree with TRBD2. CDR1 and CDR2 (germline): MNHEY, SVGAGI. V lost 6 bases to trimming and J lost 2 bases; unmatched junction nucleotides: 6. The CDR3 has 14 amino acids. The CDR3, as DNA: TGTGCCAGCAGAGGATTCGGGGGGGCCTACGAGCAGTACTTC. Encoded protein: CASRGFGGAYEQYF.

The chain links TRBV6-4 to TRBJ2-1; 14 bases agree with TRBD2. The junction had 19 bases not matched to a gene; V was cut back by 2 bases and J by 7 bases. CDR1 is MRHNA and CDR2 is SNTAGT in the germline V gene. The CDR3 extends over 21 amino acids. CDR3 residues: CASSDIRTGLAGDPSTNEQFF. The CDR3, as DNA: TGTGCCAGCAGTGACATAAGGACGGGACTAGCGGGAGACCCCTCTACAAATGAGCAGTTCTTC.

V is TRBV30 and J is TRBJ1-6; 8 positions match TRBD1. CDR3 length equals 15 residues. CDR1 is GTSNPN, CDR2 SVGIG, per germline (reference sequence). V lost 2 bases to trimming and J lost 10 bases; unmatched junction nucleotides: 10. The CDR3 DNA sequence: TGTGCCTGGAGTCGCCTCGGGACAGGCGGATCACCCCTCCACTTT. Translating it yields CAWSRLGTGGSPLHF.

The chain joins TRBV7-9 to TRBJ1-1; no clear D gene. The CDR3 totals 14 residues. Germline V gene sequence: CDR1 SEHNR, CDR2 FQNEAQ (reference sequence). The ends were cut back, 0 bases at V and 6 bases at J, with 11 bases in the middle. CDR3 region: CASSLAVGAAEAFF. CDR3 coding DNA: TGTGCCAGCAGCTTAGCGGTTGGTGCGGCTGAAGCTTTCTTT.

The chain joins TRBV3-1 (or the pseudogene TRBV3-2) to TRBJ1-3; D gene ambiguous. Germline V gene lookup returns CDR1 LGHDT and CDR2 YNNKEL (reference sequence). V lost 8 bases to trimming and J lost 2 bases, with 10 bases between them. This CDR3 contains 13 residues. This CDR3 reads CASSLETGNTIYF. In nucleotides, the CDR3 is TGTGCCAGCTCCTTGGAGACTGGAAACACCATATATTTT.

This sequence joins TRBV3-1 (or the pseudogene TRBV3-2) and TRBJ2-1; perhaps TRBD2 as D (5 bases). There are 15 residues in the CDR3. Germline CDR1 reads LGHDT; CDR2 reads YNNKEL (reference sequence). V lost 3 bases and J 8 bases, leaving 17 bases between the germline ends. CDR3 loop: CASSHPSRGSDEQFF. In DNA form, the CDR3 reads TGTGCCAGCAGCCATCCCAGTAGAGGGTCCGATGAGCAGTTCTTC.

The CDR3 loop is CASSSPPGDRRHSPLHF. The CDR3 DNA sequence: TGCGCCAGCAGCTCCCCCCCGGGGGACAGACGTCATTCACCCCTCCACTTT. The chain carries TRBV5-1 and TRBJ1-6, with TRBD1 matching over 7 bases. This CDR3 is 17 amino acids long. Germline trimming cut 3 bases from V and 8 bases from J; bases unmatched to any gene: 14. Germline-derived CDR1 and CDR2 are SGHRS and YFSETQ.

This clone appeared a few times. The V gene is TRBV18, the J gene TRBJ1-4, with D tentatively TRBD1 (5 bases). CDR1 is KGHSH and CDR2 is LQKENI in the germline V gene. The CDR3 spans 13 residues. Trimming left V 5 bases short and J 12 bases short, with 16 bases between. The CDR3 DNA reads TGTGCCAGCTCATCTAGGCGGGGGAAGGAACTGTTTTTT. Translated: CASSSRRGKELFF. The whole variable domain, remainder taken from reference TRBV18 and TRBJ1-4, is NAGVMQNPRHLVRRRGQEARLRCSPMKGHSHVYWYRQLPEEGLKFMVYLQKENIIDESGMPKERFSAEFPKEGPSILRIQQVVRGDSAAYFCASSSRRGKELFFGSGTQLSVL.

This clone came up a few times. The chain's CDR3 is CAWSVPTVGQPQHF. The CDR3 nucleotides are TGTGCCTGGAGTGTACCGACAGTGGGTCAGCCCCAGCATTTT. This chain joins TRBV30 and TRBJ1-5, with D possibly TRBD1 on 5 matching bases. The germline CDR1 and CDR2 sequences are GTSNPN and SVGIG (reference sequence). V shed 0 bases and J shed 6 bases, with 12 bases lying between them. CDR3 length equals 14 residues.

The chain carries TRBV6-1 and TRBJ2-7, with 7 bases fitting TRBD1. Germline CDR1 is MNHNS and CDR2 is SASEGT. The ends lost 2 bases at V and 6 bases at J; junction bases unmatched: 13. The CDR3 spans 16 residues. The CDR3 here is CASSETTGTVLPEQYF. CDR3 in DNA: TGTGCCAGCAGTGAAACTACCGGGACAGTCCTCCCCGAGCAGTACTTC.

The V call is TRBV11-2, the J call TRBJ2-1, with 8 bases aligning to TRBD2. Looked up from germline, CDR1 is SGHAT and CDR2 is FQNNGV. V shed 1 base and J 7 bases; nucleotides not matched to a gene: 3. CDR3 length equals 14 residues. The CDR3 loop reads CASSLAGGWNEQFF. CDR3 sequence (DNA): TGTGCCAGCAGCTTAGCGGGAGGGTGGAATGAGCAGTTCTTC.

The CDR3 spells CASSIQDRFTYEQYF. The CDR3, as DNA: TGTGCCAGCAGTATACAGGACCGTTTTACCTACGAGCAGTACTTC. The chain recombines TRBV28 with TRBJ2-7; TRBD1 is a possible D gene (5 bases). Deletions cut 5 bases from V and 2 bases from J, with 16 bases between. In germline, CDR1 is MDHEN, CDR2 SYDVKM. The CDR3 contains 15 residues.

The chain combines TRBV7-2 with TRBJ1-1; TRBD1 is a possible D gene (5 bases). The CDR3 runs to 13 residues. V lost 5 bases and J lost 3, with 10 bases in between. The germline V gene encodes CDR1 SGHTA and CDR2 FQGNSA. The CDR3 spells CASSIDRYTEAFF. In DNA, the CDR3 is TGTGCCAGCAGCATTGACAGATACACTGAAGCTTTCTTT.

The chain is built from TRBV3-1 (or the pseudogene TRBV3-2) and TRBJ2-1, with 12 nucleotides matching TRBD2. V lost 5 bases to trimming and J lost 2 bases; unmatched junction nucleotides: 10. The germline CDR1 and CDR2 sequences are LGHDT and YNNKEL (reference sequence). This CDR3 comprises 18 residues. DNA for the CDR3: TGTGCCAGCAGCGACAAACTAGCGGGAGGCCTACCCTACAATGAGCAGTTCTTC. It specifies CASSDKLAGGLPYNEQFF.

The gene calls are TRBV6-1 and TRBJ2-1; the match to TRBD1 covers 7 bases. Germline values: CDR1 MNHNS, CDR2 SASEGT. Unmatched junction bases numbered 0, after V lost 2 bases and J lost 2 bases. The CDR3 spans 14 residues. CDR3 in amino acids: CASSEQGAYNEQFF. CDR3 in DNA: TGTGCCAGCAGTGAACAGGGGGCCTACAATGAGCAGTTCTTC.

This CDR3 reads CASSPSQGVQNIQYF. In DNA form, the CDR3 reads TGTGCCAGCAGCCCAAGCCAGGGGGTCCAAAACATTCAGTACTTC. The chain has TRBV3-1 (or the pseudogene TRBV3-2) and TRBJ2-4, with 7 bases matching TRBD1. Germline values: CDR1 LGHDT, CDR2 YNNKEL (reference sequence). V gave up 4 bases and J gave up 5 bases; unmatched junction bases: 8. The CDR3 extends over 15 amino acids.

V and J are TRBV3-1 (or the pseudogene TRBV3-2) and TRBJ2-1, with 8 bases matching TRBD2. This CDR3 is 16 amino acids long. The V gene's germline CDR1 is LGHDT and CDR2 YNNKEL (reference sequence). The V and J ends lost 2 bases and 8 bases, in that order; junction bases with no gene match: 11. The DNA for the CDR3 is TGTGCCAGCAGCCAACCACCCTCCGGGAGGGCGTATGAGCAGTTCTTC. It yields the protein CASSQPPSGRAYEQFF.

This clone has a single count. The chain has TRBV19 and TRBJ2-5, with TRBD1 matching over 9 bases. CDR3 length: 17 amino acids. The V segment lost 6 bases and the J segment 0 bases; nucleotides outside the gene matches: 11. Germline V CDR1 and CDR2: LNHDA, SQIVND (reference sequence). The DNA for the CDR3 is TGTGCCAGTAGCCACAGGGGGCGCGGGGAGTACCAAGAGACCCAGTACTTC. It encodes CASSHRGRGEYQETQYF.

The chain recombines TRBV11-2 with TRBJ2-1, with D possibly TRBD2 on 6 matching bases. The length of the CDR3 is 15 residues. The V gene lost 6 bases and the J gene lost 7 bases, with 19 bases spanning the gap. The germline V gene encodes CDR1 SGHAT and CDR2 FQNNGV. The CDR3 DNA follows: TGTGCCAGCAGTTCCGGGACTGACGGTCGGAATGAGCAGTTCTTC. Protein sequence: CASSSGTDGRNEQFF.

The chain links TRBV10-3 to TRBJ2-1; 7 nucleotides line up with TRBD2. Unmatched junction bases numbered 10, after V lost 2 bases and J lost 6 bases. CDR3 length: 16 amino acids. The germline gives CDR1 ENHRY, CDR2 SYGVKD. DNA for the CDR3: TGTGCCATCAGTGAGGAGTGGGACTACTTACTCAATGAGCAGTTCTTC. Amino acids: CAISEEWDYLLNEQFF.

This clone came up a few times. The chain combines TRBV4-1 with TRBJ2-1; a possible D gene is TRBD2 (6 bases). Germline values: CDR1 MGHRA, CDR2 YSYEKL. V gave up 4 bases and J gave up 8 bases, with 18 bases separating them. CDR3 length: 15 residues. The DNA for the CDR3 is TGCGCCAGCAGCCCGGTTATGACTAGATTAGATGAGCAGTTCTTC. This codes for CASSPVMTRLDEQFF.